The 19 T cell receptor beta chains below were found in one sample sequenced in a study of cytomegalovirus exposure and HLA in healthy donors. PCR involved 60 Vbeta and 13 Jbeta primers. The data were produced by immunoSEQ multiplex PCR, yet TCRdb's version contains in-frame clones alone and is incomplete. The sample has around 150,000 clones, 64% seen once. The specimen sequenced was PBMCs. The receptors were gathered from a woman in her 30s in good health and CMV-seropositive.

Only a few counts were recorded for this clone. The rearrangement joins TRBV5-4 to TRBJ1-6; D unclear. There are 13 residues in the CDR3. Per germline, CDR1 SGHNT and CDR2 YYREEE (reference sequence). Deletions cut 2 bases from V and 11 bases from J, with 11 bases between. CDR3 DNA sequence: TGTGCCAGCAGCTTTCCCGGTATTCCACCCCTCCACTTT. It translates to CASSFPGIPPLHF.

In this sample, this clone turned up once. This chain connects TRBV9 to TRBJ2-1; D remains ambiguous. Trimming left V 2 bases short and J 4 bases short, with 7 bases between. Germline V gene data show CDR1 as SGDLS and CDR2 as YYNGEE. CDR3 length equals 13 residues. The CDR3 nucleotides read TGTGCCAGCAGCGTCCACTTGTACAATGAGCAGTTCTTC. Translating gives CASSVHLYNEQFF. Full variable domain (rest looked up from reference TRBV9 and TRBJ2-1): DSGVTQTPKHLITATGQRVTLRCSPRSGDLSVYWYQQSLDQGLQFLIQYYNGEERAKGNILERFSAQQFPDLHSELNLSSLELGDSALYFCASSVHLYNEQFFGPGTRLTVL.

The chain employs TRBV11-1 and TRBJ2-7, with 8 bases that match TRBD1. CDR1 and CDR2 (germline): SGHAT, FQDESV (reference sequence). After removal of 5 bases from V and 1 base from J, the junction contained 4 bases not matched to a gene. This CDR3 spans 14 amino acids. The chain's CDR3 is CASSRGQGSYEQYF. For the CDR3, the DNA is TGTGCCAGCAGCCGCGGACAGGGTTCCTACGAGCAGTACTTC. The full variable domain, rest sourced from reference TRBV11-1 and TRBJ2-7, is EAEVAQSPRYKITEKSQAVAFWCDPISGHATLYWYRQILGQGPELLVQFQDESVVDDSQLPKDRFSAERLKGVDSTLKIQPAELGDSAMYLCASSRGQGSYEQYFGPGTRLTVT.

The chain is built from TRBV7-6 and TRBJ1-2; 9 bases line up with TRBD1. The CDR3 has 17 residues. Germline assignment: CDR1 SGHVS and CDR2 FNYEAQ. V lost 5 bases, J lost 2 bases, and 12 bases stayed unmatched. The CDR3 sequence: CASSISTGGYLNYGYTF. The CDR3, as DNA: TGTGCCAGCAGCATATCGACAGGGGGATATCTCAACTATGGCTACACCTTC.

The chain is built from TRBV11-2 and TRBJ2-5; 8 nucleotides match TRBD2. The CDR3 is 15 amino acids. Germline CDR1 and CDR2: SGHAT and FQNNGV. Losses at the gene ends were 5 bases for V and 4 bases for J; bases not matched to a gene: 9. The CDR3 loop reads CASSGLAKSTETQYF. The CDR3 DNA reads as TGTGCCAGCAGCGGACTAGCTAAAAGTACAGAGACCCAGTACTTC.

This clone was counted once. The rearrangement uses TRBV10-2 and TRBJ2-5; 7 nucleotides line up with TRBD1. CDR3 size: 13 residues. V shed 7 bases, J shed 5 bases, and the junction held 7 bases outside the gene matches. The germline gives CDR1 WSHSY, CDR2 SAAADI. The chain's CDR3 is CASNYIRGETQYF. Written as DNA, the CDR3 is TGCGCCAGCAATTATATCAGGGGGGAGACCCAGTACTTC.

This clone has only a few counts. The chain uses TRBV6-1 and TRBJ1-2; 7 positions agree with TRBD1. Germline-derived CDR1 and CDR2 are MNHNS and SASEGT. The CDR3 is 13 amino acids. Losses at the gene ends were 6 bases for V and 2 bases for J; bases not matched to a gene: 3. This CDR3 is CASRRQGNYGYTF. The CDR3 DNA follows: TGTGCCAGCAGGCGACAGGGAAACTATGGCTACACCTTC.

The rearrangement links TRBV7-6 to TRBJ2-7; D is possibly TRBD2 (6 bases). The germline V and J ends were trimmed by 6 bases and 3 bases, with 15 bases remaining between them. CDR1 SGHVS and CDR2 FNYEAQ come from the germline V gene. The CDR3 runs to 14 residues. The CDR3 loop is CASSRGTASYEQYF. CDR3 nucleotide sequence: TGTGCCAGCAGTCGGGGGACCGCGAGCTACGAGCAGTACTTC.

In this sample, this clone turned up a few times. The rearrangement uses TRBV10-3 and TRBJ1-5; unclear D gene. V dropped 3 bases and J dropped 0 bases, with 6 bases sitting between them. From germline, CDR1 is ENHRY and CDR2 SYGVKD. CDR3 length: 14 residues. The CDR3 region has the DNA TGTGCCATCAGTGATGAGTATAGCAATCAGCCCCAGCATTTT. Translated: CAISDEYSNQPQHF.

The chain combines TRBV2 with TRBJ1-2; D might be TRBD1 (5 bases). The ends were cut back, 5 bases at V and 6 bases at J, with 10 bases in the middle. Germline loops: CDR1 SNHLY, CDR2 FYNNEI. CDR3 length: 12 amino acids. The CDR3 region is CASSKSGHGYTF. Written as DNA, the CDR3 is TGTGCCAGCAGTAAATCAGGGCATGGCTACACCTTC.

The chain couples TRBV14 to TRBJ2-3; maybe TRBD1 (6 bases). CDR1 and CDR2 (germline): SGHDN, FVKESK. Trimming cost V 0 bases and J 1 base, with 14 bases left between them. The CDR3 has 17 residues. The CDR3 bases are TGTGCCAGCAGCCAAGATTCGTGGGGGCTCGGCACAGATACGCAGTATTTT. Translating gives CASSQDSWGLGTDTQYF.

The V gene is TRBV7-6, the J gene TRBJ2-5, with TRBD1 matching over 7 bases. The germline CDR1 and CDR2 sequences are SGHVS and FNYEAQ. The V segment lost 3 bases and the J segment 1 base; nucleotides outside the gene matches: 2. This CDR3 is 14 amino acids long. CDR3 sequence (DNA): TGTGCCAGCAGCTTGTCAGGGGGCCAAGAGACCCAGTACTTC. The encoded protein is CASSLSGGQETQYF.

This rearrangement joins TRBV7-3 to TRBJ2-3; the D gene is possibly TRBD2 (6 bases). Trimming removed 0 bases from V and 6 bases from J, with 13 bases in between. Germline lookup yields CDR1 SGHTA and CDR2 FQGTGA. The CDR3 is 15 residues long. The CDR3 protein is CASSLTSGTLDTQYF. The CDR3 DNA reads TGTGCCAGCAGCTTAACGTCCGGGACTCTGGATACGCAGTATTTT. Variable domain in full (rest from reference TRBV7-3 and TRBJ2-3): GAGVSQTPSNKVTEKGKYVELRCDPISGHTALYWYRQSLGQGPEFLIYFQGTGAADDSGLPNDRFFAVRPEGSVSTLKIQRTERGDSAVYLCASSLTSGTLDTQYFGPGTRLTVL.

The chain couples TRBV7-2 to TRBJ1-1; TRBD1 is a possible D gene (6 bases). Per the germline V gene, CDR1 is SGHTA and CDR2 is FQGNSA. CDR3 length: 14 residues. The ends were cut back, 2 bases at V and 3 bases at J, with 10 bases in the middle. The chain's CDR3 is CASSLIGGDTEAFF. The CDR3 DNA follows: TGTGCCAGCAGCTTAATAGGGGGGGACACTGAAGCTTTCTTT.

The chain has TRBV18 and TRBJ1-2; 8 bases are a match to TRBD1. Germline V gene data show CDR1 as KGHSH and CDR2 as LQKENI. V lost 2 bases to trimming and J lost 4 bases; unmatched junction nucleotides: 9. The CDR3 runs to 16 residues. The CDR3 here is CASSPAQGARVYGYTF. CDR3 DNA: TGTGCCAGCTCACCAGCTCAGGGGGCGAGGGTCTATGGCTACACCTTC.

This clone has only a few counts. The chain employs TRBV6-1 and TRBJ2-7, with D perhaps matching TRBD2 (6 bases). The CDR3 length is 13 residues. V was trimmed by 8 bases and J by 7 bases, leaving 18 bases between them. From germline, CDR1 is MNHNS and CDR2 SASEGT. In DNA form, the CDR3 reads TGTGCCAGCTTCGCGGGGCCCCCGGGAGAGCAGTACTTC. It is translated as CASFAGPPGEQYF.

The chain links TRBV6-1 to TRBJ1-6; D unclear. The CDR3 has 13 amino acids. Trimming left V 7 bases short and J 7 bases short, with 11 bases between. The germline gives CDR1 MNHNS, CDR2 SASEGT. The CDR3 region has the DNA TGTGCCAGCACCTGGCCTGAAAATTCACCCCTCCACTTT. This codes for CASTWPENSPLHF.

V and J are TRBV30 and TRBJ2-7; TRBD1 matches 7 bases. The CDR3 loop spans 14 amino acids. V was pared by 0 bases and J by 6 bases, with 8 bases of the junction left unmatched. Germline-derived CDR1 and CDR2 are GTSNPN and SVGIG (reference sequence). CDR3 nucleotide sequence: TGTGCCTGGAGTGTAGGCCAGACAGGGCTCGAGCAGTACTTC. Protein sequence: CAWSVGQTGLEQYF. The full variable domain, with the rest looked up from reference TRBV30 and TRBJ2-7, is SQTIHQWPATLVQPVGSPLSLECTVEGTSNPNLYWYRQAAGRGLQLLFYSVGIGQISSEVPQNLSASRPQDRQFILSSKKLLLSDSGFYLCAWSVGQTGLEQYFGPGTRLTVT.

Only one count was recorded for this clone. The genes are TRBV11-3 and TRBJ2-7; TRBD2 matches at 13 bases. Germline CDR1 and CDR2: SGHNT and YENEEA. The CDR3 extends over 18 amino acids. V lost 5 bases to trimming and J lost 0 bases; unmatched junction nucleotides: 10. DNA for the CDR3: TGTGCCAGCAGCCCCCGAGGACTAGCGGGAGAAAGCTCCTACGAGCAGTACTTC. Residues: CASSPRGLAGESSYEQYF.